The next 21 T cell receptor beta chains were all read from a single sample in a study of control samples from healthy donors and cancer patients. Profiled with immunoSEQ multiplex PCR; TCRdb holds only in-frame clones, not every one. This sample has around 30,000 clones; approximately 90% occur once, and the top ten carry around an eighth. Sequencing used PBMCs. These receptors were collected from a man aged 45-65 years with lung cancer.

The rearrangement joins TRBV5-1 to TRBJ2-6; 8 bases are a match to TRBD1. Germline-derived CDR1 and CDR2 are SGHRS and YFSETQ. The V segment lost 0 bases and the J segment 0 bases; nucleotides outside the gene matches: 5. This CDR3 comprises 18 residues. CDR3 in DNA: TGCGCCAGCAGCTTGGTCGGACAGGGCAACTCTGGGGCCAACGTCCTGACTTTC. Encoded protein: CASSLVGQGNSGANVLTF.

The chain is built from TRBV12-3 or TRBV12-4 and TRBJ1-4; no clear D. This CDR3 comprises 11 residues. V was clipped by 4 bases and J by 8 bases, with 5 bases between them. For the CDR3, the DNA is TGTGCCAGCAGTTACGCGGAAAAACTGTTTTTT. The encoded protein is CASSYAEKLFF.

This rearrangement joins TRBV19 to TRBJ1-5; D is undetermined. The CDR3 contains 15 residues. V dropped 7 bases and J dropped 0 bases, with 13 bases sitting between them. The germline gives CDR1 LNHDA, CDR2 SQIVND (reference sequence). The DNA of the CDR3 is TGTGCCAGTACCCCCAGACGGAATAGCAATCAGCCCCAGCATTTT. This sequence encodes CASTPRRNSNQPQHF. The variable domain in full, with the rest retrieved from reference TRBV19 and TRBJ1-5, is DGGITQSPKYLFRKEGQNVTLSCEQNLNHDAMYWYRQDPGQGLRLIYYSQIVNDFQKGDIAEGYSVSREKKESFPLTVTSAQKNPTAFYLCASTPRRNSNQPQHFGDGTRLSIL.

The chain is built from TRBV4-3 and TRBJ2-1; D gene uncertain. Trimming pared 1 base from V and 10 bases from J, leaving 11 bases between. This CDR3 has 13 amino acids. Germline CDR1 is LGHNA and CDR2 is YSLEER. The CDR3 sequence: CASSQVSAREQFF. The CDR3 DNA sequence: TGCGCCAGCAGCCAAGTTTCGGCTCGGGAGCAGTTCTTC.

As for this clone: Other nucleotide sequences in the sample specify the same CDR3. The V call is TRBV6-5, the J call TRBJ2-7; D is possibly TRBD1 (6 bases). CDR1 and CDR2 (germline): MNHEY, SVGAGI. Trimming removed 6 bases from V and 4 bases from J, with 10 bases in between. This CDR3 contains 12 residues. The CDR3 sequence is CASSSDSYEQYF. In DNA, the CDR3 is TGTGCCAGCAGCTCGGACAGTTACGAGCAGTACTTC.

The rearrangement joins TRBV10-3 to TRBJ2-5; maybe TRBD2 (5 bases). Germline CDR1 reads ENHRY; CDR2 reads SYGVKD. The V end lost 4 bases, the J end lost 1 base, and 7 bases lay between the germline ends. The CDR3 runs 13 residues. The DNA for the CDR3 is TGTGCCATCAGTGGGACTGTCCAAGAGACCCAGTACTTC. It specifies CAISGTVQETQYF.

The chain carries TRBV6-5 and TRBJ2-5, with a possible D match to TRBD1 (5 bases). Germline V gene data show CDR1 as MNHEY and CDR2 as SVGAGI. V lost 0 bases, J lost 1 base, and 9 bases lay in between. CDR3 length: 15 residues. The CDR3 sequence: CASSYSLGRQETQYF. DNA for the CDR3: TGTGCCAGCAGTTACTCTCTGGGGCGCCAAGAGACCCAGTACTTC.

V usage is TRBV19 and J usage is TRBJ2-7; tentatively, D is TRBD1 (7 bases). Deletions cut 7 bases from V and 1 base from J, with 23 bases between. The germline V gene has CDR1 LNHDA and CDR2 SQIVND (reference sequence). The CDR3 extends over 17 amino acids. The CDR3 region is CASTAGQPNLVSYEQYF. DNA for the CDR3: TGTGCCAGTACCGCGGGACAGCCCAACCTAGTTTCCTACGAGCAGTACTTC.

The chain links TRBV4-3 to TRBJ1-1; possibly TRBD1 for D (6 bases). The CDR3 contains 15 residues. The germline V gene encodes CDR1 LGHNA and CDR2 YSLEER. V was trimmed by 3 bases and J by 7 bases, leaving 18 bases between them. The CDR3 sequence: CASSHHRDIGVEAFF. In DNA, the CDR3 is TGCGCCAGCAGCCACCACCGGGACATAGGTGTTGAAGCTTTCTTT.

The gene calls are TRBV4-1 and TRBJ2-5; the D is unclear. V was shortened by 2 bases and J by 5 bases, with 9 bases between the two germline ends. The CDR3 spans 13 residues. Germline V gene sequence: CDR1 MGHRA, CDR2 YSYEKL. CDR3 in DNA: TGCGCCAGCAGCCAATGGGTCTTGGAGACCCAGTACTTC. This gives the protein CASSQWVLETQYF.

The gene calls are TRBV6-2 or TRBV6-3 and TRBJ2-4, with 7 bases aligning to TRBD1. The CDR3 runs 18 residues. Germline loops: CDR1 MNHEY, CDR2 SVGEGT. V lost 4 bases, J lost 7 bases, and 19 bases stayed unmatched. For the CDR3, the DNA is TGTGCCAGCAGTTTACATATTTCTTCAGGACCAGGGGGTAACATTCAGTACTTC. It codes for CASSLHISSGPGGNIQYF.

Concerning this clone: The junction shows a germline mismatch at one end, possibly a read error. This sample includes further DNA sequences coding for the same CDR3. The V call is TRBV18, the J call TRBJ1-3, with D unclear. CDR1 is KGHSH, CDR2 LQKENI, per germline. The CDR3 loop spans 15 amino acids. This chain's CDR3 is CASSPSSFTGNTIYF. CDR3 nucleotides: TGTGCCAGCTCACCTTCCTCCTTCACTGGCAACACCATATATTTT.

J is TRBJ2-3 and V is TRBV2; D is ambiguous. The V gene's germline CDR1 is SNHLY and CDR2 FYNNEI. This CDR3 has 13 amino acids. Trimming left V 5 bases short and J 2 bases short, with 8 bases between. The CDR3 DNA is TGTGCCAGCAGTAGCAGACACACAGATACGCAGTATTTT. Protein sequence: CASSSRHTDTQYF.

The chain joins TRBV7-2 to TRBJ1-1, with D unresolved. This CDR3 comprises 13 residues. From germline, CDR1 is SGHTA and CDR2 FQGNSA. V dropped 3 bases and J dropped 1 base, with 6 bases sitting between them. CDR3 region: CASSLEENTEAFF. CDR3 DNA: TGTGCCAGCAGCTTGGAGGAGAACACTGAAGCTTTCTTT.

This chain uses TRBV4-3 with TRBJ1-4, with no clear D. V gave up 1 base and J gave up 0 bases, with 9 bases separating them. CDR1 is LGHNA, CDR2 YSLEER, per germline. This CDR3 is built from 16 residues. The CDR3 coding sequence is TGCGCCAGCAGCCAAGTGGCCGGATCAACTAATGAAAAACTGTTTTTT. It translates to CASSQVAGSTNEKLFF.

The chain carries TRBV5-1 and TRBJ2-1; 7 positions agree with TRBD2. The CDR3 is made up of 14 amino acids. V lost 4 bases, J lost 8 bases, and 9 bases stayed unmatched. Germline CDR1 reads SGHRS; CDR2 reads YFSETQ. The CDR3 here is CASSPRLAFDEQFF. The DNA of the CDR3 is TGCGCCAGCAGCCCTCGACTAGCTTTCGATGAGCAGTTCTTC.

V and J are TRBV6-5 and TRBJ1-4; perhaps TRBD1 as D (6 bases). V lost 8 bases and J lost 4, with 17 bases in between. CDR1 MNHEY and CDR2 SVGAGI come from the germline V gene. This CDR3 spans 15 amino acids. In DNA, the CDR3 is TGTGCCAGCGCCTTTAGGGGGAGCAATAATGAAAAACTGTTTTTT. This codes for CASAFRGSNNEKLFF.

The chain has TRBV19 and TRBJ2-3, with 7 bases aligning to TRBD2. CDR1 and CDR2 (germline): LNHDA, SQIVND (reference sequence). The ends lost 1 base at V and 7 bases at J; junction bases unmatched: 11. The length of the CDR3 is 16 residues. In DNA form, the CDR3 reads TGTGCCAGTAGTATAGGGAGCGGGAACGAGCCGAATACGCAGTATTTT. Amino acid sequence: CASSIGSGNEPNTQYF.

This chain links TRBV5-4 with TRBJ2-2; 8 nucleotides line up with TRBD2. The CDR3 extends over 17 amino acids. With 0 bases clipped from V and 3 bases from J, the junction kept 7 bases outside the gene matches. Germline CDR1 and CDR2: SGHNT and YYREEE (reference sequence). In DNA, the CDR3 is TGTGCCAGCAGCTTGGCCGCGGGGGGAATGGACACCGGGGAGCTGTTTTTT. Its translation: CASSLAAGGMDTGELFF.

The CDR3, as DNA: TGTGCCAGCTCCCCCGGGTTCAATCAGCCCCAGCATTTT. Translated: CASSPGFNQPQHF. The rearrangement links TRBV7-9 to TRBJ1-5; D is ambiguous. Germline CDR1 and CDR2: SEHNR and FQNEAQ (reference sequence). Trimming stripped 8 bases from V and 3 bases from J, with 11 bases between. The CDR3 covers 13 residues.

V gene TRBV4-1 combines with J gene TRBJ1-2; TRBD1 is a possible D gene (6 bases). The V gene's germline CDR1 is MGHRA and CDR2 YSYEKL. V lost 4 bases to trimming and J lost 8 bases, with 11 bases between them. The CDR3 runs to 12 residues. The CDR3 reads CASSLQGGGYTF. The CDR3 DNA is TGCGCCAGCAGCCTACAGGGTGGAGGCTACACCTTC.